This entry features one TCR beta chain sequence. Reverse transcription of roughly 0.45 to 1 ug RNA was carried out with random hexamers. TCR beta CDR3 was amplified by immunoSEQ multiplex PCR. This amplification extended across 54 Vbeta and 13 Jbeta segments. Via MiXCR, TCRdb re-called the immunoSEQ multiplex PCR reads, giving one row per CDR3 protein. Of 140,000 to 150,000 distinct CDR3 sequences detected, 85% to 95% appear once; the ten largest clones hold about 0.11%. The entry originates in a study of CD8 T cells in Susac syndrome. Sequencing of TCR beta, carried out with a high-throughput approach, was applied to CD8+ and CD4+ T cells from the blood. Treatment-naive patients with stable or active relapsing-remitting disease were the multiple sclerosis controls. Trimming took 6 bases from V and 9 from J; bases not matched to a gene: 5. CDR3 length: 11 residues. Germline V CDR1 and CDR2: SQVTM, ANQGSEA.

The chain links TRBV29-1 to TRBJ2-1; TRBD1 matches 7 bases. This receptor was taken from a human donor with multiple sclerosis. The source material was CD4+ T cells from PBMCs. The CDR3 spells CSVDRAAEQFF. The CDR3 DNA is TGCAGCGTAGACAGGGCGGCTGAGCAGTTCTTC.